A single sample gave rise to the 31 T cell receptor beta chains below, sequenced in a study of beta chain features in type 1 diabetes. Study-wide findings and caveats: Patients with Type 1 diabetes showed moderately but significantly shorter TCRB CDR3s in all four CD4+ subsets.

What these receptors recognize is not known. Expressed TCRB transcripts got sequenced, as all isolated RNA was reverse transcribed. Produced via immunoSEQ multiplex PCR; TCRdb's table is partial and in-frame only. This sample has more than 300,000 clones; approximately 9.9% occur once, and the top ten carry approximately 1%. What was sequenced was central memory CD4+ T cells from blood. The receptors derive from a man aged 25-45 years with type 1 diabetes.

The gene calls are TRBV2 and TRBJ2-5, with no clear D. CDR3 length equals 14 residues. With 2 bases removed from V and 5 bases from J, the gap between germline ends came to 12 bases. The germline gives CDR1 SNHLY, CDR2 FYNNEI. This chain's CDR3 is CASSENPGGETQYF. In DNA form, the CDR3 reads TGTGCCAGCAGTGAAAATCCCGGCGGCGAGACCCAGTACTTC. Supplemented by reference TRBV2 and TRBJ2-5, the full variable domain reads EPEVTQTPSHQVTQMGQEVILRCVPISNHLYFYWYRQILGQKVEFLVSFYNNEISEKSEIFDDQFSVERPDGSNFTLKIRSTKLEDSAMYFCASSENPGGETQYFGPGTRLLVL.

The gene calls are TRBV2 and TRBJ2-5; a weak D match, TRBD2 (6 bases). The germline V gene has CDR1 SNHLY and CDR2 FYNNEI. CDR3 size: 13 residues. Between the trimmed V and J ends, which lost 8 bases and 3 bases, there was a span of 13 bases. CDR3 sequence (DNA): TGTGCCAGCGCGAAATGGGGGGAAGAGACCCAGTACTTC. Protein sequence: CASAKWGEETQYF.

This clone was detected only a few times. DNA of the CDR3: TGTGCCAGTAGTTGGGGGGACGAAGCTTTCTTT. It specifies CASSWGDEAFF. The chain carries TRBV19 and TRBJ1-1; D possibly corresponds to TRBD1 (5 bases). V was clipped by 5 bases and J by 8 bases, with 9 bases between them. Germline values: CDR1 LNHDA, CDR2 SQIVND (reference sequence). The CDR3 is 11 residues long.

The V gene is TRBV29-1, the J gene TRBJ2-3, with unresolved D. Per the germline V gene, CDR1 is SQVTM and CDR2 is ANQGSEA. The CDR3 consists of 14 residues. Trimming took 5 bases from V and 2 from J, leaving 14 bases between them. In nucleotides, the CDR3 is TGCAGCGTTCGCCACGCCCTCCCCACAGATACGCAGTATTTT. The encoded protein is CSVRHALPTDTQYF.

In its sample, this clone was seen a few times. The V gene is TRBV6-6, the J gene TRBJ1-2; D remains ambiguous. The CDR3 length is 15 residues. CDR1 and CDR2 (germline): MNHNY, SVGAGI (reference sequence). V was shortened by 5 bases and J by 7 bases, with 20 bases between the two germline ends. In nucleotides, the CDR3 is TGTGCCAGCAGTGCACGGGTCGGGTTAACTATTGGCTACACCTTC. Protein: CASSARVGLTIGYTF.

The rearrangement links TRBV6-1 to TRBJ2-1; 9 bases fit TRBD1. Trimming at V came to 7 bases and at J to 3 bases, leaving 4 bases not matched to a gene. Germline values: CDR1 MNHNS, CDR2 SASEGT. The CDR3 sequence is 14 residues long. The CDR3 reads CASTRDRVYNEQFF. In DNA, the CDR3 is TGTGCCAGCACCCGGGACAGGGTCTACAATGAGCAGTTCTTC.

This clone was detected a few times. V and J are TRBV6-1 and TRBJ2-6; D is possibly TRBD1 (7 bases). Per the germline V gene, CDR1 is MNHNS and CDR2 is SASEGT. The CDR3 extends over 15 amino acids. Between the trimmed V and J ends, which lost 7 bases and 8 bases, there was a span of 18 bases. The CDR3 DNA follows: TGTGCCAGCACCTCAGGGGGGCTGGGGACCAACGTCCTGACTTTC. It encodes CASTSGGLGTNVLTF.

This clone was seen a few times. The CDR3 is CASSLLGAQVNEQFF. CDR3 nucleotide sequence: TGTGCCAGCAGTTTACTCGGGGCCCAGGTAAATGAGCAGTTCTTC. This chain joins TRBV27 and TRBJ2-1; D possibly matches TRBD1 or TRBD2 (5 bases each). Germline CDR1 MNHEY, CDR2 SMNVEV (reference sequence). V lost 2 bases and J 7 bases, leaving 15 bases between the germline ends. CDR3 length: 15 amino acids.

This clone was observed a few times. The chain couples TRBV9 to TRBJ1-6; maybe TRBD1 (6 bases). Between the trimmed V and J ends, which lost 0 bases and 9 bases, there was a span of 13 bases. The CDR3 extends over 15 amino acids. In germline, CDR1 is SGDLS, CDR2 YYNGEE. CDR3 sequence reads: CASSVADSRGSPLHF. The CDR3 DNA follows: TGTGCCAGCAGCGTAGCGGACAGTCGGGGTTCACCCCTCCACTTT.

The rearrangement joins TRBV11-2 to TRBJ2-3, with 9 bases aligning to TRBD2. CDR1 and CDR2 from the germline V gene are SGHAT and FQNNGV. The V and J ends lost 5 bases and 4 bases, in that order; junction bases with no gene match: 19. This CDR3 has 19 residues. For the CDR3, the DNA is TGTGCCAGCAGCCCACAGTCCCTTGGGGCGGGGGGGCCGGCAGATACGCAGTATTTT. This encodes CASSPQSLGAGGPADTQYF.

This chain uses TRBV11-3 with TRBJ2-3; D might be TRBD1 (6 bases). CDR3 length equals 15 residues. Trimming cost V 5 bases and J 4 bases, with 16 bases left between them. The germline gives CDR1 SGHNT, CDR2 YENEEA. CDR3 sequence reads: CASSVRSQGPDTQYF. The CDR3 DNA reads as TGTGCCAGCAGCGTACGGTCGCAGGGGCCAGATACGCAGTATTTT. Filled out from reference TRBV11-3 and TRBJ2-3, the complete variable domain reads EAGVVQSPRYKIIEKKQPVAFWCNPISGHNTLYWYLQNLGQGPELLIRYENEEAVDDSQLPKDRFSAERLKGVDSTLKIQPAELGDSAVYLCASSVRSQGPDTQYFGPGTRLTVL.

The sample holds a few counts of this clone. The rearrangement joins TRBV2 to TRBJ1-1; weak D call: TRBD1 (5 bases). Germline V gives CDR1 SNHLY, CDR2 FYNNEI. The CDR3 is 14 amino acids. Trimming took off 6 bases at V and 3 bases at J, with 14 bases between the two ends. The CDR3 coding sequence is TGTGCCAGCAGGGGGACGGCAATCGACACTGAAGCTTTCTTT. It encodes CASRGTAIDTEAFF.

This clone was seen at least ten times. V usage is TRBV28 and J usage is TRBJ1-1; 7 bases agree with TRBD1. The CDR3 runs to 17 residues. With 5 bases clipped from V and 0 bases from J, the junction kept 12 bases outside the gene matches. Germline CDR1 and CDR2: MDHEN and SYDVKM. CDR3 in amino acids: CASSPQLGTAMNTEAFF. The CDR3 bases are TGTGCCAGCAGTCCCCAGCTAGGGACAGCAATGAACACTGAAGCTTTCTTT.

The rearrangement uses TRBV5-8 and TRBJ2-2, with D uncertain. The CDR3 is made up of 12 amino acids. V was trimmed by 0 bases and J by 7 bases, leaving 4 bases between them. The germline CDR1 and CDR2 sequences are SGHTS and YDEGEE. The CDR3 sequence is CASSLGVGELFF. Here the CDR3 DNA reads TGTGCCAGCAGCTTGGGTGTCGGGGAGCTGTTTTTT. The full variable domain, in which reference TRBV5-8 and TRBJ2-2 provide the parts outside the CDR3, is EAGVTQSPTHLIKTRGQQATLRCSPISGHTSVYWYQQALGLGLQFLLWYDEGEERNRGNFPPRFSGRQFPNYSSELNVNALELEDSALYLCASSLGVGELFFGEGSRLTVL.

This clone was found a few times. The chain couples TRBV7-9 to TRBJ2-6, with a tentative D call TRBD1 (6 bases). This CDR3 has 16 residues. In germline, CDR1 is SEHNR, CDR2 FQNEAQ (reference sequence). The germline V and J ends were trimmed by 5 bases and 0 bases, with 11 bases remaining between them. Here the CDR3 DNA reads TGTGCCAGCAGCCCCTGGACAGCCTCTGGGGCCAACGTCCTGACTTTC. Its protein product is CASSPWTASGANVLTF.

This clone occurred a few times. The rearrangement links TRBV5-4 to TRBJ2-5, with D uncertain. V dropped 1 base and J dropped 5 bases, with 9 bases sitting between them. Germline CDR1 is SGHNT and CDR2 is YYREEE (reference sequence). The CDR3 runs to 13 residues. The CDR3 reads CASSLNLRETQYF. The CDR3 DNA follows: TGTGCCAGCAGCTTGAATCTCAGGGAGACCCAGTACTTC.

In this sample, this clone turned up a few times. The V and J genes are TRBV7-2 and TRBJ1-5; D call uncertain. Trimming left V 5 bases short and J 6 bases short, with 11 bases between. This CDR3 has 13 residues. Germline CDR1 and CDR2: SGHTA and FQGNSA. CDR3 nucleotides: TGTGCCAGCAGCCTGCAGGATGGTCAGCCCCAGCATTTT. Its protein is CASSLQDGQPQHF. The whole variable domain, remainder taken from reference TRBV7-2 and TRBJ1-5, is GAGVSQSPSNKVTEKGKDVELRCDPISGHTALYWYRQSLGQGLEFLIYFQGNSAPDKSGLPSDRFSAERTGGSVSTLTIQRTQQEDSAVYLCASSLQDGQPQHFGDGTRLSIL.

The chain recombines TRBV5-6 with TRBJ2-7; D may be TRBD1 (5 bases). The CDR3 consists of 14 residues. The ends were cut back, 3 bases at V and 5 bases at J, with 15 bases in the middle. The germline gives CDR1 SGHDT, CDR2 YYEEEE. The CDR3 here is CASSSSMGLHEQYF. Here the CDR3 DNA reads TGTGCCAGCAGCTCGTCTATGGGGCTGCACGAGCAGTACTTC.

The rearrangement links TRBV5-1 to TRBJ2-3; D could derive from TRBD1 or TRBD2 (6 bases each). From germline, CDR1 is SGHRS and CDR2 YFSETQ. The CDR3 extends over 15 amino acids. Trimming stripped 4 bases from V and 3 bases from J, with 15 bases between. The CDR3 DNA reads TGCGCCAGCAGCCAGGGGACTTTCGCGACAGATACGCAGTATTTT. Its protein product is CASSQGTFATDTQYF. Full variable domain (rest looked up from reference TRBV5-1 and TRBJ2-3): KAGVTQTPRYLIKTRGQQVTLSCSPISGHRSVSWYQQTPGQGLQFLFEYFSETQRNKGNFPGRFSGRQFSNSRSEMNVSTLELGDSALYLCASSQGTFATDTQYFGPGTRLTVL.

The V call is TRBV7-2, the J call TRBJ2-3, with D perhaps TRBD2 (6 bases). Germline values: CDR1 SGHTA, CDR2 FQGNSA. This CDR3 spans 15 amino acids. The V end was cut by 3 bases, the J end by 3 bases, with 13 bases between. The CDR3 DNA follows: TGTGCCAGCAGCTTCAAATTGGGGGGAACAGATACGCAGTATTTT. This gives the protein CASSFKLGGTDTQYF.

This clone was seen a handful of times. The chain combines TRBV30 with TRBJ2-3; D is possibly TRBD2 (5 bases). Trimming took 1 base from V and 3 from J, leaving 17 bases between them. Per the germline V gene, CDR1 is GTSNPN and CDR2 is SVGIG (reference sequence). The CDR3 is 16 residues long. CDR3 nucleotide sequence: TGTGCCTGGAGTGCCATCCCCAGGAGGCGAACAGATACGCAGTATTTT. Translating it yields CAWSAIPRRRTDTQYF.

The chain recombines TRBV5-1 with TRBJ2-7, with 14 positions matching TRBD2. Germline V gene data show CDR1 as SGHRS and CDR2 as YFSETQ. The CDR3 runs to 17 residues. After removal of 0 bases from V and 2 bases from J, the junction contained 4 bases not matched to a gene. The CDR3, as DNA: TGCGCCAGCAGCTTGGTCGGGACTAGCGGGGGCACCTACGAGCAGTACTTC. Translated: CASSLVGTSGGTYEQYF.

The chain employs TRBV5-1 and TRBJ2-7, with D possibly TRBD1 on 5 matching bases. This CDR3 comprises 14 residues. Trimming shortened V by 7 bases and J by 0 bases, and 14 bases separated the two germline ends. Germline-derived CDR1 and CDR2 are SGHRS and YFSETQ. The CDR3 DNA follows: TGCGCCAGCCGCGACCATGACAGCTCCTACGAGCAGTACTTC. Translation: CASRDHDSSYEQYF.

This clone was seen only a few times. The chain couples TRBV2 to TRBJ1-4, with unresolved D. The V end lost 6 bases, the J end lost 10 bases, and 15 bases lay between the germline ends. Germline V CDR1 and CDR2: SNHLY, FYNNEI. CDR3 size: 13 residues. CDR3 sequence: CASRANRDGKLFF. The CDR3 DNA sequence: TGTGCCAGCAGAGCCAACCGGGATGGAAAACTGTTTTTT.

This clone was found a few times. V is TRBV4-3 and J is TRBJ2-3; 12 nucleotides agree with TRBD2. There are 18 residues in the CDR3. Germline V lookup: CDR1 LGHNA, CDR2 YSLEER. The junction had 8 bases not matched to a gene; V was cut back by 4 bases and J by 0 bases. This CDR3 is CASSPTSGGTTSTDTQYF. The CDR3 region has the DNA TGCGCCAGCAGCCCCACTAGCGGGGGGACTACGAGCACAGATACGCAGTATTTT.

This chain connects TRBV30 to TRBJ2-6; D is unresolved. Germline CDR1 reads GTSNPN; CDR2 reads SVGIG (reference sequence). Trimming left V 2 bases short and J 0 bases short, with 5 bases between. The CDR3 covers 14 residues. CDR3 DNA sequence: TGTGCCTGGAGTTCCACCTCTGGGGCCAACGTCCTGACTTTC. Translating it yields CAWSSTSGANVLTF.

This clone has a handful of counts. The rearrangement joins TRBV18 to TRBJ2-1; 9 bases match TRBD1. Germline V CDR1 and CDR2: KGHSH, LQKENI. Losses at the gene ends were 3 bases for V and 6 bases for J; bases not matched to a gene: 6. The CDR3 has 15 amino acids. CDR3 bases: TGTGCCAGCTCACCCGGGACAGGGTTTTTCAATGAGCAGTTCTTC. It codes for CASSPGTGFFNEQFF.

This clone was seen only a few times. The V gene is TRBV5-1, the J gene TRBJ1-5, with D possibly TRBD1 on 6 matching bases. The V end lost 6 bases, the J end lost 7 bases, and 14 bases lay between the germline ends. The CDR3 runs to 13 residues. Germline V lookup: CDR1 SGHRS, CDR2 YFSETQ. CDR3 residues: CASTLQGGQPQHF. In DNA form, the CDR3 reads TGCGCCAGCACCCTACAGGGTGGACAGCCCCAGCATTTT. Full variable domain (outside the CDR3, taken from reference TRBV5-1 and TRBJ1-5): KAGVTQTPRYLIKTRGQQVTLSCSPISGHRSVSWYQQTPGQGLQFLFEYFSETQRNKGNFPGRFSGRQFSNSRSEMNVSTLELGDSALYLCASTLQGGQPQHFGDGTRLSIL.

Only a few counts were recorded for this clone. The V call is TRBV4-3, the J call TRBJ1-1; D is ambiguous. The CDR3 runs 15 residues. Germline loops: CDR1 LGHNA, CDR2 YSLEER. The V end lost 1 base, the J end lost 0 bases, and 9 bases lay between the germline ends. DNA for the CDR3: TGCGCCAGCAGCCAAGGTGCGGGGATGAACACTGAAGCTTTCTTT. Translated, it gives CASSQGAGMNTEAFF.

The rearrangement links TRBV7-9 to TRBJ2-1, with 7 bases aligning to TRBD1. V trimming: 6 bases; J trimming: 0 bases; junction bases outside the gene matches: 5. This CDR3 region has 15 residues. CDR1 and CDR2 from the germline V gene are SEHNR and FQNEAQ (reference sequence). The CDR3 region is CASSSRQGSYNEQFF. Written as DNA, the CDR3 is TGTGCCAGCAGTTCGAGACAGGGCTCCTACAATGAGCAGTTCTTC.

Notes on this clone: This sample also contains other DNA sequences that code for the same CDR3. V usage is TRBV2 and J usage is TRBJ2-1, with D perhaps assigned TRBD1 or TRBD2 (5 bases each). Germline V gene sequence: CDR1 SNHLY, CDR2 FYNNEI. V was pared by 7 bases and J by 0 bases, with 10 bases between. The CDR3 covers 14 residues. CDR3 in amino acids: CASTGDVSYNEQFF. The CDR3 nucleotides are TGTGCCAGCACCGGGGACGTCTCCTACAATGAGCAGTTCTTC.